Listed below are T cell receptor beta chains from one sample, sequenced in a study of T cell responses to AZD1222 COVID-19 vaccine. The table came from immunoSEQ multiplex PCR; TCRdb's copy has only in-frame clones and leaves some out. The repertoire includes tens of thousands of clones, 80% to 90% of them detected once, and 9% to 14% sits in the top ten. The source material was peripheral blood, sampled 28 days after the second AZD1222 dose. These receptors originate from an adult who received the AZD1222 COVID-19 vaccine. Each CDR3 is given with its conserved first and last residue. A D gene is named only where the DNA matches it firmly. Size tells how often a clone was seen (once, few, many) or the class of an expanded clone, and some rows leave it out.

abundance	j_gene	v_gene	d_gene	CDR3aa	CDR3nt
.	TRBJ2-6	TRBV7-2	.	CASSPQGGANVLTF	TGTGCCAGCAGCCCCCAGGGAGGGGCCAACGTCCTGACTTTC
.	TRBJ2-2	TRBV5-3	.	CASEPGKTNTGELFF	TGTGCCAGTGAGCCCGGGAAAACGAACACCGGGGAGCTGTTTTTT
few	TRBJ2-3	TRBV6-5	TRBD2	CASSYGGDGNTQYF	TGTGCCAGCAGTTATGGGGGGGACGGGAATACGCAGTATTTT
.	TRBJ1-2	TRBV29-1	.	CSVEGGYGYTF	TGCAGCGTTGAGGGAGGGTATGGCTACACCTTC
.	TRBJ1-1	TRBV7-9	.	CASSLVSPIEAFF	TGTGCCAGCAGCTTAGTTTCCCCGATTGAAGCTTTCTTT
.	TRBJ1-1	TRBV9	.	CASSAQKETPEAFF	TGTGCCAGCAGCGCCCAAAAAGAGACACCCGAAGCTTTCTTT
.	TRBJ1-1	TRBV3-1/TRBV3-2	.	CASSRPTAPAEAFF	TGTGCCAGCAGCCGACCGACAGCCCCCGCGGAAGCTTTCTTT
.	TRBJ1-2	TRBV12-3/TRBV12-4	.	CASSPDTTYGYTF	TGTGCCAGCAGCCCCGACACTACCTATGGCTACACCTTC
once	TRBJ2-6	TRBV6-2/TRBV6-3	.	CASSYLGGGANVLTF	TGTGCCAGCAGTTACCTGGGTGGTGGGGCCAACGTCCTGACTTTC
once	TRBJ2-5	TRBV5-8	.	CASSLSETQYF	TGTGCCAGCAGCTTATCGGAGACCCAGTACTTC
.	TRBJ1-5	TRBV7-9	.	CASSLGVPSNQPQHF	TGTGCCAGCAGCTTAGGGGTACCGAGCAATCAGCCCCAGCATTTT
once	TRBJ2-7	TRBV5-1	.	CASSSDSGSYEQYF	TGCGCCAGCAGCTCTGACAGCGGTTCTTACGAGCAGTACTTC
once	TRBJ2-5	TRBV4-2	.	CASSLEEGGGPETQYF	TGTGCCAGCAGCCTTGAGGAAGGGGGGGGGCCAGAGACCCAGTACTTC
.	TRBJ1-5	TRBV7-2	.	CASSLVARAANQPQHF	TGTGCCAGCAGCTTAGTAGCCCGGGCAGCTAATCAGCCCCAGCATTTT
.	TRBJ1-3	TRBV19	.	CASQRAGVYSGNTIYF	TGTGCCAGTCAGCGGGCAGGGGTTTACTCTGGAAACACCATATATTTT
.	TRBJ2-1	TRBV3-1/TRBV3-2	TRBD2	CASSQDVRTSGYNEQFF	TGTGCCAGCAGCCAAGATGTCAGGACTAGCGGCTACAATGAGCAGTTCTTC
.	TRBJ2-2	TRBV5-6	TRBD2	CASSLMLAGAGELFF	TGTGCCAGCAGCTTGATGTTAGCGGGAGCTGGGGAGCTGTTTTTT
.	TRBJ1-3	TRBV5-1	.	CASSLGGTGNTIYF	TGCGCCAGCAGCTTAGGGGGGACCGGAAACACCATATATTTT
.	TRBJ1-2	TRBV20-1	.	CSARGLWGYTF	TGCAGTGCTAGAGGGCTCTGGGGCTACACCTTC
.	TRBJ2-1	TRBV24-1	.	CATSDAQNGPFDEQFF	TGTGCCACCAGTGATGCCCAAAATGGCCCCTTCGATGAGCAGTTCTTC
.	TRBJ2-2	TRBV7-9	.	CASSAGQSANTGELFF	TGTGCCAGCAGCGCCGGACAGTCCGCGAACACCGGGGAGCTGTTTTTT
.	TRBJ1-3	TRBV5-8	.	CASSRYRGNTIYF	TGTGCCAGCAGCCGATACAGGGGAAACACCATATATTTT
.	TRBJ2-5	TRBV5-4	.	CASSFSQQGTQYF	TGTGCCAGCAGCTTTAGTCAGCAGGGGACCCAGTACTTC
.	TRBJ2-5	TRBV5-1	TRBD1	CASSPSGGLGETQYF	TGCGCCAGCAGCCCTTCAGGGGGCCTGGGGGAGACCCAGTACTTC
.	TRBJ2-1	TRBV7-9	.	CASSPLVEQFF	TGTGCCAGCAGCCCTTTGGTTGAGCAGTTCTTC
once	TRBJ1-1	TRBV27	.	CASRFADQENTEAFF	TGTGCCAGCAGATTTGCCGATCAGGAGAACACTGAAGCTTTCTTT